The clone carrying this T cell receptor beta chain showed up just a few times. This specimen belongs to a study of esophageal squamous cell carcinoma under preoperative chemotherapy. Documented time point: after preoperative PTX-NDP chemotherapy. TCRdb called the PCR reads again in MiXCR, with one record for every CDR3 protein. The sample lists fewer than 20,000 distinct CDR3 sequences; about 43% were seen once. The CDR3 totals 15 residues. The junction had 4 bases not matched to a gene; V was cut back by 7 bases and J by 0 bases. Germline CDR1 is MNHNS and CDR2 is SASEGT. V is TRBV6-1 and J is TRBJ2-3; 10 bases are a match to TRBD2. This receptor was obtained from a human donor with esophageal squamous cell carcinoma. The donor label of this sample is uncertain. The sample was collected from a patient given preoperative chemotherapy. In nucleotides, the CDR3 is TGTGCCAGCAAACTAGCGGGATCTAGCACAGATACGCAGTATTTT. Translating it yields CASKLAGSSTDTQYF.